The T cell receptor beta chain under discussion was sequenced for a study of T cell repertoires in ileal Crohn's disease (dated by TCRdb to between 2017 and 2020). In terms of the full investigation: The median duration of disease was approximately eight years, and at the time of surgery around 36% of patients were active smokers. Every patient underwent surgery because of a complication, which was stricturing disease in approximately 61% and penetrating disease in around 39%. Roughly half of the patients were given postoperative therapy, with 15 to 20 on anti-TNF agents and about a dozen on thiopurines. A prospective multicentre cohort supplied the 55 or so Crohn's disease patients whose TCR repertoires were analysed. The study ran alongside a multicentre cohort designed to identify predictors of early endoscopic recurrence after ileocolonic resection. Endoscopic postoperative recurrence was defined as a Rutgeerts score above i0. A total of roughly 170 mucosal samples from about 50 patients were sequenced, with samples obtained at several locations on the surgical specimen and at postoperative endoscopy.

The investigation overall reported the following: Endoscopic recurrence was linked to a higher percentage of high-frequency clones at surgery, and recurrence occurred in every patient whose clonality exceeded 26.8% (18/57). Sorted CD8 T cells carried more high-frequency clones than CD4 T cells, suggesting mucosal expansions were mainly CD8. Mucosal CD4 and CD8 T cells were sorted and sequenced only in a subgroup of patients, the size of which was not stated. Patients who were active smokers at surgery had a significantly higher proportion of clonal expansions than non-smokers (about 27% vs 20%, p=0.02).

The germline V gene gives CDR1 as MGHRA and CDR2 as YSYEKL. The junction carries 19 bases between V and J, which are trimmed by 1 base and 0 bases respectively. Inclusive of the bounding cysteine and phenylalanine, the CDR3 is 19 residues long. The DNA shown is the 57-base CDR3, in frame from base 1. Eligible patients were adults with ileal or ileocolonic Crohn's disease who had an indication for ileocolonic resection. Whole ileal mucosal biopsies were kept frozen at -80 degrees C prior to DNA extraction. Genomic DNA was extracted from frozen whole biopsies with a TRizol-based method and quantified on a NanoDrop 2000 spectrophotometer. For commercial TCRB immunosequencing, about 500 nanograms of biopsy DNA were submitted for each sample. Adaptive Biotechnology amplified CDR3 regions from genomic DNA with a two-step multiplex PCR that controlled for amplification bias. The first PCR used primers for every V and J gene segment; the second PCR added barcodes and Illumina adapters. CDR3 libraries were sequenced using an Illumina instrument. In the original analysis: Analysis combined the vendor-provided pipelines with custom analysis of raw data in R/Bioconductor under R version 3.3.0. Clonality, ranging from 0 to 1, was calculated as the inverse of the normalised Shannon entropy of all productive clones. High-frequency clones were defined as the repertoire share of the top 100 clones, retaining only clones passing a 95% confidence test. Overlap between samples was measured with the Morisita-Horn index, while repertoire diversity was measured with the Simpson index. TCRdb carries this immuneACCESS record with in-frame sequences only. Its versions omit some clonotypes, under half of them owing to an unresolved V gene in the studies checked, with the rest unexplained. The V and J calls and clone size are taken from that table; D and trimming were inferred from the DNA. The table for this sample lists roughly 13,000 clones; 87% of them were counted only once. The ten largest clonotypes hold approximately 3.3% of the sample.

This clone was recorded once. Which antigen it targets is not known. Base qualities are missing; no much larger clone stands one base away. The sequence derives from an adult with Crohn's disease. Sequencing was done on a sample of ileal tissue. Recombination linked TRBV4-1 to TRBJ2-4; 5 matching bases give a weak D call of TRBD2. The sequence in DNA is TGCGCCAGCAGCCAAGCTAGCTCCCTCCTGGGTGTAGCCAAAAACATTCAGTACTTC. Its translation is CASSQASSLLGVAKNIQYF.